Presented here are 19 T cell receptor beta chains from one specimen sequenced in a study of OX40 agonist ivuxolimab in advanced cancers. This table comes from immunoSEQ multiplex PCR, and its TCRdb copy is limited to in-frame clones, with some not included. The sample holds some 95,000 clones, around nine tenths seen once. This material consisted of CD4+ or CD8+ T cells sorted from blood, taken in a trial of the OX40 agonist ivuxolimab. The receptors here all came from an adult with an advanced solid tumor such as melanoma, head and neck, liver or kidney cancer.

V usage is TRBV19 and J usage is TRBJ2-7, with TRBD2 matching 8 bases. CDR3 length: 18 residues. V lost 5 bases and J lost 4; bases outside the gene matches: 19. The V gene's germline CDR1 is LNHDA and CDR2 SQIVND (reference sequence). The CDR3 loop is CASSYSVGGEAYVYEQYF. CDR3 nucleotide sequence: TGTGCCAGTAGTTACAGCGTCGGGGGGGAAGCCTACGTTTACGAGCAGTACTTC.

This chain joins TRBV14 and TRBJ1-2; D not resolved. The CDR3 consists of 13 residues. Looked up from germline, CDR1 is SGHDN and CDR2 is FVKESK. V was trimmed by 0 bases and J by 7 bases, leaving 9 bases between them. In nucleotides, the CDR3 is TGTGCCAGCAGCCAAGATAGGCGTGCTGGCTACACCTTC. Residues: CASSQDRRAGYTF.

The sample holds one count of this clone. V usage is TRBV19 and J usage is TRBJ1-3; D is uncertain. The germline CDR1 and CDR2 sequences are LNHDA and SQIVND (reference sequence). The CDR3 is 13 residues long. V was pared by 0 bases and J by 4 bases, with 4 bases between. The chain's CDR3 is CASSIEHGNTIYF. CDR3 DNA: TGTGCCAGTAGTATAGAACACGGAAACACCATATATTTT.

V usage is TRBV4-2 and J usage is TRBJ2-5, with unresolved D. The CDR3 has 12 residues. Germline CDR1 is LGHNA and CDR2 is YNFKEQ. Trimming stripped 0 bases from V and 4 bases from J, with 3 bases between. The CDR3 DNA follows: TGTGCCAGCAGCCAAGATCGAGAGACCCAGTACTTC. This translates into CASSQDRETQYF.

The rearrangement joins TRBV7-2 to TRBJ2-1, with D perhaps TRBD2 (6 bases). The CDR3 covers 15 residues. Looked up from germline, CDR1 is SGHTA and CDR2 is FQGNSA. V lost 5 bases and J 2 bases, leaving 13 bases between the germline ends. The CDR3 sequence: CASSPDGGPYNEQFF. CDR3 nucleotide sequence: TGTGCCAGCAGCCCAGACGGGGGACCCTACAATGAGCAGTTCTTC.

The chain has TRBV11-1 and TRBJ1-1; unclear D gene. Per germline, CDR1 SGHAT and CDR2 FQDESV (reference sequence). The CDR3 is 13 amino acids. Trimming took off 4 bases at V and 3 bases at J, with 9 bases between the two ends. CDR3 sequence reads: CASSSLRDTEAFF. CDR3 bases: TGTGCCAGCAGCTCCCTGAGGGACACTGAAGCTTTCTTT.

Only one count was recorded for this clone. The same CDR3 arises from other DNA sequences in this sample as well. CDR3 region: CASSLGGGTGELFF. The CDR3 DNA reads as TGCGCCAGCAGCTTGGGCGGAGGCACCGGGGAGCTGTTTTTT. V is TRBV5-1 and J is TRBJ2-2, with D perhaps matching TRBD2 (5 bases). V was cut by 0 bases and J by 4 bases, with 7 bases left in between. Germline lookup yields CDR1 SGHRS and CDR2 YFSETQ. This CDR3 spans 14 amino acids.

The chain has TRBV10-2 and TRBJ2-3; TRBD1 agrees at 7 bases. J was trimmed by 3 bases and V by 7 bases; bases with no gene match: 7. CDR3 length: 14 amino acids. Germline V gene lookup returns CDR1 WSHSY and CDR2 SAAADI. CDR3 DNA sequence: TGCGCCAGCAATTCACAGGGGTCGACAGATACGCAGTATTTT. As protein: CASNSQGSTDTQYF.

The chain uses TRBV7-9 and TRBJ2-7; a weak D match, TRBD2 (6 bases). Germline values: CDR1 SEHNR, CDR2 FQNEAQ (reference sequence). The CDR3 contains 14 residues. V lost 1 base and J lost 7, with 14 bases in between. CDR3 sequence reads: CASSLVPREEEQYF. CDR3 DNA: TGTGCCAGCAGCTTAGTTCCCAGGGAGGAAGAGCAGTACTTC.

The chain links TRBV5-4 to TRBJ1-3, with a tentative D call TRBD1 (6 bases). The CDR3 runs to 16 residues. The V end lost 4 bases, the J end lost 0 bases, and 14 bases lay between the germline ends. Germline V gene data show CDR1 as SGHNT and CDR2 as YYREEE (reference sequence). The CDR3 loop reads CASSRQDFGSGNTIYF. The CDR3 region has the DNA TGTGCCAGCAGCCGACAGGACTTCGGCTCTGGAAACACCATATATTTT.

The gene calls are TRBV18 and TRBJ2-7; no clear D. Deletions cut 3 bases from V and 5 bases from J, with 11 bases between. The CDR3 consists of 13 residues. Germline CDR1 is KGHSH and CDR2 is LQKENI. In DNA, the CDR3 is TGTGCCAGCTCACCGGGCCAGTTCGACGAGCAGTACTTC. Translation gives CASSPGQFDEQYF.

The sample holds one count of this clone. This chain links TRBV5-1 with TRBJ2-1; possible D gene TRBD2, 6 bases. Germline loops: CDR1 SGHRS, CDR2 YFSETQ. The CDR3 loop spans 14 amino acids. Trimming took off 4 bases at V and 5 bases at J, with 13 bases between the two ends. Written as DNA, the CDR3 is TGCGCCAGCAGCCCCAGAACGGGAGACAATGAGCAGTTCTTC. It specifies CASSPRTGDNEQFF.

The rearrangement links TRBV19 to TRBJ2-7; D possibly corresponds to TRBD1 (6 bases). Germline V CDR1 and CDR2: LNHDA, SQIVND (reference sequence). V gave up 3 bases and J gave up 1 base, with 13 bases separating them. There are 15 residues in the CDR3. For the CDR3, the DNA is TGTGCCAGTAGTATCTCCTATGGACAGTCCTACGAGCAGTACTTC. Amino acids: CASSISYGQSYEQYF.

This clone was seen a single time. Here the CDR3 reads CASSPPNSLNEQFF. CDR3 in DNA: TGTGCCAGCAGCCCGCCAAACAGCCTGAATGAGCAGTTCTTC. The chain has TRBV11-2 and TRBJ2-1; no reliable D call. Germline V CDR1 and CDR2: SGHAT, FQNNGV. The CDR3 consists of 14 residues. The V end lost 5 bases, the J end lost 7 bases, and 15 bases lay between the germline ends. The entire variable domain, with the rest obtained from reference TRBV11-2 and TRBJ2-1, is as follows: EAGVAQSPRYKIIEKRQSVAFWCNPISGHATLYWYQQILGQGPKLLIQFQNNGVVDDSQLPKDRFSAERLKGVDSTLKIQPAKLEDSAVYLCASSPPNSLNEQFFGPGTRLTVL.

This chain links TRBV7-9 with TRBJ1-1; TRBD1 matches at 8 bases. The CDR3 contains 15 residues. Germline CDR1 reads SEHNR; CDR2 reads FQNEAQ (reference sequence). V was pared by 5 bases and J by 2 bases, with 7 bases of the junction left unmatched. The CDR3 loop reads CASSPRGLSNTEAFF. The CDR3 coding sequence is TGTGCCAGCAGCCCCAGGGGGCTTAGTAACACTGAAGCTTTCTTT. The entire variable domain, with the rest obtained from reference TRBV7-9 and TRBJ1-1, is as follows: DTGVSQNPRHKITKRGQNVTFRCDPISEHNRLYWYRQTLGQGPEFLTYFQNEAQLEKSRLLSDRFSAERPKGSFSTLEIQRTEQGDSAMYLCASSPRGLSNTEAFFGQGTRLTVV.

This clone has more than one count but fewer than ten. The chain uses TRBV27 and TRBJ2-2; 8 nucleotides agree with TRBD1. Trimming cost V 6 bases and J 4 bases; bases outside gene matches: 4. The length of the CDR3 is 14 residues. CDR1 MNHEY and CDR2 SMNVEV come from the germline V gene (reference sequence). CDR3: CASSRDRSTGELFF. The CDR3 DNA is TGTGCCAGCAGCCGGGACAGGAGCACCGGGGAGCTGTTTTTT.

The rearrangement uses TRBV7-3 and TRBJ2-2; D is perhaps TRBD2 (6 bases). The CDR3 is 16 amino acids. Trimming shortened V by 1 base and J by 6 bases, and 15 bases separated the two germline ends. CDR1 and CDR2 (germline): SGHTA, FQGTGA. As DNA, the CDR3 is TGTGCCAGCAGCTTAAAGATCGGAGGGTACGCCGGGGAGCTGTTTTTT. Translating it yields CASSLKIGGYAGELFF.

A note on this clone: A junction end diverges from the germline sequence, so it may reflect a read error. The chain combines TRBV10-3 with TRBJ2-7; no clear D gene. Germline V gene lookup returns CDR1 ENHRY and CDR2 SYGVKD. The CDR3 consists of 12 residues. The CDR3 bases are TGTGCCGTCAGTGAGTCGAGCGCGCAGCAGTACTTC. Its protein is CAVSESSAQQYF.

The chain carries TRBV11-3 and TRBJ2-3, with 7 bases fitting TRBD1. The CDR3 sequence is 16 residues long. J lost 2 bases, V lost 1 base, and 6 bases had no gene match. Germline loops: CDR1 SGHNT, CDR2 YENEEA. The CDR3: CASSLGPQGDTDTQYF. CDR3 nucleotide sequence: TGTGCCAGCAGCTTAGGCCCCCAGGGGGACACAGATACGCAGTATTTT.